The next 14 T cell receptor beta chains were all read from a single sample in a study of blood T cell repertoires in COVID-19. Only in-frame clones appear in the TCRdb table, and some are missing; sequencing was by immunoSEQ multiplex PCR. The sample has hundreds of thousands of clones, around 90% seen once. The sample comprised PBMCs or T cells enriched from blood (not recorded which). These receptor sequences come from a woman aged 18-29 years with acute COVID-19.

The chain couples TRBV11-3 to TRBJ2-3; 10 nucleotides agree with TRBD1. J was trimmed by 2 bases and V by 1 base; bases with no gene match: 15. Germline CDR1 and CDR2: SGHNT and YENEEA. The CDR3 contains 20 residues. CDR3 DNA: TGTGCCAGCAGCTTAGGAGTACCGGGACAGGGGTACTATTCCACAGATACGCAGTATTTT. Amino acid sequence: CASSLGVPGQGYYSTDTQYF. Drawing the rest from reference TRBV11-3 and TRBJ2-3, the complete variable domain is EAGVVQSPRYKIIEKKQPVAFWCNPISGHNTLYWYLQNLGQGPELLIRYENEEAVDDSQLPKDRFSAERLKGVDSTLKIQPAELGDSAVYLCASSLGVPGQGYYSTDTQYFGPGTRLTVL.

The chain recombines TRBV18 with TRBJ1-1; 10 bases are shared with TRBD1. CDR1 KGHSH and CDR2 LQKENI come from the germline V gene. V gave up 6 bases and J gave up 4 bases; unmatched junction bases: 5. This CDR3 region has 14 residues. The CDR3 region is CASSTGGRGTEAFF. As DNA, the CDR3 is TGTGCCAGCTCGACAGGGGGCCGGGGCACTGAAGCTTTCTTT.

The V and J genes are TRBV27 and TRBJ2-1; D may be TRBD1 (5 bases). V dropped 4 bases and J dropped 4 bases, with 8 bases sitting between them. The CDR3 is 13 residues long. CDR1 is MNHEY, CDR2 SMNVEV, per germline (reference sequence). CDR3 amino acids: CASSSGHYNEQFF. CDR3 sequence (DNA): TGTGCCAGCAGTTCAGGACATTACAATGAGCAGTTCTTC.

CDR3 in amino acids: CASSLRGNTEAFF. CDR3 sequence (DNA): TGTGCCAGCAGCTTACGGGGGAACACTGAAGCTTTCTTT. This chain uses TRBV7-3 with TRBJ1-1; D is unresolved. This CDR3 is built from 13 residues. The germline gives CDR1 SGHTA, CDR2 FQGTGA. The V end lost 2 bases, the J end lost 1 base, and 5 bases lay between the germline ends.

V gene TRBV19 combines with J gene TRBJ1-5; D call uncertain. The CDR3 has 13 residues. The germline CDR1 and CDR2 sequences are LNHDA and SQIVND (reference sequence). V dropped 4 bases and J dropped 4 bases, with 8 bases sitting between them. This CDR3 reads CASSTRGNQPQHF. CDR3 DNA: TGTGCCAGTAGTACCAGAGGAAATCAGCCCCAGCATTTT.

The rearrangement links TRBV27 to TRBJ1-4; possible D gene TRBD1, 5 bases. V was trimmed by 4 bases and J by 1 base, leaving 13 bases between them. The germline V gene has CDR1 MNHEY and CDR2 SMNVEV (reference sequence). The CDR3 extends over 16 amino acids. The CDR3 coding sequence is TGTGCCAGCAGTTCACCAACCGGGGGAACTAATGAAAAACTGTTTTTT. This codes for CASSSPTGGTNEKLFF.

The rearrangement uses TRBV28 and TRBJ2-3; 7 nucleotides line up with TRBD1. The CDR3 length is 17 residues. The V segment lost 10 bases and the J segment 0 bases; nucleotides outside the gene matches: 16. Per germline, CDR1 MDHEN and CDR2 SYDVKM. In DNA, the CDR3 is TGTGCCACCTTGGGACAGATCTTTAAAGCTAGCACAGATACGCAGTATTTT. Translated, it gives CATLGQIFKASTDTQYF.

The V and J genes are TRBV5-1 and TRBJ1-3; 7 bases are shared with TRBD1. V was pared by 4 bases and J by 3 bases, with 4 bases of the junction left unmatched. The V gene's germline CDR1 is SGHRS and CDR2 YFSETQ. This CDR3 comprises 14 residues. This chain's CDR3 is CASSAGTVGNTIYF. DNA of the CDR3: TGCGCCAGCAGCGCCGGGACAGTTGGAAACACCATATATTTT. Drawing the rest from reference TRBV5-1 and TRBJ1-3, the complete variable domain is KAGVTQTPRYLIKTRGQQVTLSCSPISGHRSVSWYQQTPGQGLQFLFEYFSETQRNKGNFPGRFSGRQFSNSRSEMNVSTLELGDSALYLCASSAGTVGNTIYFGEGSWLTVV.

The count of this clone is one. This chain links TRBV30 with TRBJ2-1, with 8 bases identical to TRBD2. The trim removed 4 bases at V and 4 bases at J, leaving 12 bases unmatched. The length of the CDR3 is 16 residues. CDR1 and CDR2 from the germline V gene are GTSNPN and SVGIG (reference sequence). The CDR3 loop is CAWKRPGLGVYNEQFF. The CDR3 DNA reads as TGTGCCTGGAAACGGCCGGGACTAGGGGTTTACAATGAGCAGTTCTTC.

In this sample, this clone turned up once. The rearrangement links TRBV9 to TRBJ2-7, with D tentatively TRBD2 (5 bases). CDR1 is SGDLS and CDR2 is YYNGEE in the germline V gene. Trimming took 9 bases from V and 2 from J, leaving 15 bases between them. The CDR3 totals 13 residues. The CDR3 loop is CATSDLRAYEQYF. The CDR3 region has the DNA TGTGCCACCTCTGACCTGAGGGCCTACGAGCAGTACTTC.

The chain joins TRBV4-1 to TRBJ1-6; the D gene is possibly TRBD1 (6 bases). The CDR3 spans 15 residues. CDR1 MGHRA and CDR2 YSYEKL come from the germline V gene. The V and J ends lost 3 bases and 9 bases respectively, with 15 bases between them. CDR3 amino acids: CASSHLLQGTSPLHF. Written as DNA, the CDR3 is TGCGCCAGCAGCCACCTACTACAGGGAACTTCACCCCTCCACTTT.

The gene calls are TRBV5-1 and TRBJ2-1, with D uncertain. Deletions cut 0 bases from V and 6 bases from J, with 10 bases between. Per germline, CDR1 SGHRS and CDR2 YFSETQ. There are 14 residues in the CDR3. The CDR3 reads CASSLVVAVNEQFF. The CDR3 DNA is TGCGCCAGCAGCTTGGTCGTGGCAGTCAATGAGCAGTTCTTC.

V usage is TRBV9 and J usage is TRBJ1-2, with D unclear. This CDR3 region has 14 residues. V was shortened by 0 bases and J by 4 bases, with 10 bases between the two germline ends. Germline CDR1 and CDR2: SGDLS and YYNGEE. For the CDR3, the DNA is TGTGCCAGCAGCGTAGACGCGGCACCCTATGGCTACACCTTC. It yields the protein CASSVDAAPYGYTF.

The gene calls are TRBV18 and TRBJ2-1, with TRBD1 matching over 7 bases. The germline V gene has CDR1 KGHSH and CDR2 LQKENI. This CDR3 spans 16 amino acids. Unmatched junction bases numbered 15, after V lost 6 bases and J lost 7 bases. CDR3 amino acids: CASSILSGQTRNEQFF. Here the CDR3 DNA reads TGTGCCAGCTCGATACTCTCGGGACAGACGAGGAATGAGCAGTTCTTC.